This T cell receptor beta chain was sequenced during a study of CD8+ T cells in alopecia areata. Across the study: A regimen of oral tofacitinib, 5 to 10 mg twice daily, was given to treated patients. For treated patients, severity scores reflected the percentage of scalp area affected. Study conclusions and caveats: Possibly because of HLA-related factors, TCR sharing was less clear across patients than in mice.

RNA was isolated and reverse transcribed to cDNA, the sequencing template. Repertoires were generated with immunoSEQ multiplex PCR, while TCRdb's copy carries only in-frame clones and drops some. The sample has around 270,000 clones; about three fifths are singletons. Described treatment: oral pan-JAK inhibitor, 5-10 mg twice daily. About this clone itself: Its antigen is undetermined.

Germline CDR1 and CDR2: SQVTM and ANQGSEA. With 3 bases removed from V and 4 bases from J, the gap between germline ends came to 4 bases. The CDR3 covers 11 residues. The rearrangement links TRBV29-1 to TRBJ1-5; D is ambiguous. This specimen was CD4+ T cells sorted from blood, taken at week 24, from a patient treated with tofacitinib. This sequence originates from a human donor with alopecia areata. The CDR3 loop is CSVDHNQPQHF. CDR3 bases: TGCAGCGTTGACCATAATCAGCCCCAGCATTTT.